The next 21 T cell receptor beta chains were all read from a single sample in a study of T cell repertoires in cytomegalovirus infection. TCRdb called the reads again in MiXCR, with one record for every CDR3 protein. The sample has approximately 600,000 distinct CDR3 sequences, roughly 43% seen once. No antigens are known for them. The sequenced sample was cultured PBMCs, obtained from culture after CMV antigen stimulation. Source of these receptors: a human donor in good health (CMV status not recorded). Some clones in this sample may be carry-over from other donors' samples.

The table lists this clonotype with a few counts. The chain is built from TRBV7-6 and TRBJ2-7; perhaps TRBD2 as D (5 bases). Germline V gene sequence: CDR1 SGHVS, CDR2 FNYEAQ. Deletions cut 5 bases from V and 0 bases from J, with 14 bases between. CDR3 length: 15 amino acids. The CDR3 nucleotides read TGTGCCAGCAGCGTAAGTCCTAGCAGCTCCTACGAGCAGTACTTC. Protein: CASSVSPSSSYEQYF.

The V and J genes are TRBV9 and TRBJ1-4; perhaps TRBD1 as D (6 bases). V lost 3 bases and J 0 bases, leaving 18 bases between the germline ends. Germline assignment: CDR1 SGDLS and CDR2 YYNGEE. This CDR3 is 18 amino acids long. The CDR3 sequence: CASSGPGGGTTTNEKLFF. The CDR3 region has the DNA TGTGCCAGCAGCGGCCCAGGAGGGGGGACTACAACTAATGAAAAACTGTTTTTT.

The table lists this clonotype with a few counts. The chain uses TRBV12-3 or TRBV12-4 and TRBJ1-3; 7 bases are a match to TRBD1. This CDR3 is 12 amino acids long. V gave up 6 bases and J gave up 8 bases; unmatched junction bases: 4. DNA for the CDR3: TGTGCCAGCAGGAGACAGGGTTACACCATATATTTT. Encoded protein: CASRRQGYTIYF.

In its sample, this clonotype was seen a few times. The chain is built from TRBV7-2 and TRBJ1-1; no definite D call. The CDR3 has 16 amino acids. The V end was cut by 5 bases, the J end by 0 bases, with 16 bases between. Looked up from germline, CDR1 is SGHTA and CDR2 is FQGNSA. CDR3 DNA: TGTGCCAGCAGCGCTAGGGTGGCGGTAATGAACACTGAAGCTTTCTTT. Translated, it gives CASSARVAVMNTEAFF.

This chain connects TRBV6-1 to TRBJ2-1; 10 nucleotides align to TRBD1. This CDR3 contains 14 residues. Germline V lookup: CDR1 MNHNS, CDR2 SASEGT. Trimming took 5 bases from V and 9 from J; bases not matched to a gene: 7. As DNA, the CDR3 is TGTGCCAGCAGTCGGGACAGGGGCAGAATTGAGCAGTTCTTC. It yields the protein CASSRDRGRIEQFF.

V usage is TRBV6-6 and J usage is TRBJ2-1, with 7 bases that match TRBD2. There are 13 residues in the CDR3. With V trimmed by 1 base and J by 9 bases, 3 bases remained unmatched. Germline values: CDR1 MNHNY, CDR2 SVGAGI (reference sequence). The CDR3 sequence is CASSYFGGGEQFF. The DNA for the CDR3 is TGTGCCAGCAGTTACTTTGGGGGGGGTGAGCAGTTCTTC.

DNA of the CDR3: TGTGCCAGCAGCGCCGCAGGGGTCTCCTACAATGAGCAGTTCTTC. The encoded protein is CASSAAGVSYNEQFF. The chain carries TRBV9 and TRBJ2-1; D possibly corresponds to TRBD1 (6 bases). V lost 3 bases and J lost 0, with 10 bases in between. Germline CDR1 SGDLS, CDR2 YYNGEE. The CDR3 runs to 15 residues.

V and J are TRBV7-6 and TRBJ2-7; no clear D. V was cut by 5 bases and J by 9 bases, with 17 bases left in between. The CDR3 is 13 amino acids. CDR1 is SGHVS, CDR2 FNYEAQ, per germline. The CDR3 loop reads CASSPGAPLGQYF. In nucleotides, the CDR3 is TGTGCCAGCAGCCCAGGAGCCCCCCTTGGGCAGTACTTC.

The J gene is TRBJ2-2, the V gene TRBV28; 8 bases map to TRBD2. The CDR3 contains 16 residues. V shed 5 bases, J shed 7 bases, and the junction held 12 bases outside the gene matches. CDR1 and CDR2 from the germline V gene are MDHEN and SYDVKM. CDR3 residues: CASSPFTGGLDGELFF. As DNA, the CDR3 is TGTGCCAGCAGTCCTTTCACGGGGGGGCTTGACGGGGAGCTGTTTTTT.

This clonotype was seen a handful of times. V gene TRBV12-3 or TRBV12-4 combines with J gene TRBJ1-3; TRBD1 aligns across 7 bases. This CDR3 is 17 amino acids long. V lost 5 bases, J lost 2 bases, and 12 bases stayed unmatched. Here the CDR3 reads CASSPERGRLTGNTIYF. CDR3 coding DNA: TGTGCCAGCAGTCCTGAGAGGGGGCGACTTACTGGAAACACCATATATTTT.

V gene TRBV15 combines with J gene TRBJ1-4; 8 nucleotides agree with TRBD1. With V trimmed by 9 bases and J by 5 bases, 5 bases remained unmatched. Looked up from germline, CDR1 is LNHNV and CDR2 is YYDKDF (reference sequence). The CDR3 covers 13 residues. DNA for the CDR3: TGTGCCACTTCGGACAGGGTGAATGAAAAACTGTTTTTT. Its protein product is CATSDRVNEKLFF.

This clonotype was detected only a few times. DNA for the CDR3: TGTGCCAGCAGCCCCTCCGGACAGCTGTACTACGAGCAGTACTTC. As protein: CASSPSGQLYYEQYF. The chain couples TRBV7-6 to TRBJ2-7; a weak D match, TRBD1 (6 bases). The CDR3 length is 15 residues. V was shortened by 5 bases and J by 3 bases, with 17 bases between the two germline ends. The germline gives CDR1 SGHVS, CDR2 FNYEAQ.

This clonotype has at least ten counts. The gene calls are TRBV5-1 and TRBJ2-7; a weak D match, TRBD1 (7 bases). CDR1 and CDR2 (germline): SGHRS, YFSETQ. The CDR3 loop spans 16 amino acids. Between the trimmed V and J ends, which lost 4 bases and 0 bases, there was a span of 17 bases. CDR3 sequence reads: CASSKEGATSSYEQYF. DNA for the CDR3: TGCGCCAGCAGCAAGGAGGGGGCAACAAGCTCCTACGAGCAGTACTTC.

The chain carries TRBV5-4 and TRBJ2-1, with 15 nucleotides matching TRBD2. Germline CDR1 is SGHNT and CDR2 is YYREEE (reference sequence). This CDR3 is 19 amino acids long. With 4 bases clipped from V and 2 bases from J, the junction kept 10 bases outside the gene matches. The CDR3: CASSGRTSGRAHAYNEQFF. CDR3 in DNA: TGTGCCAGCAGCGGGAGGACTAGCGGGAGGGCCCACGCCTACAATGAGCAGTTCTTC.

This sequence joins TRBV25-1 and TRBJ2-5; weak D call: TRBD1 (6 bases). V dropped 6 bases and J dropped 4 bases, with 15 bases sitting between them. The germline V gene encodes CDR1 MGHDK and CDR2 SYGVNS. This CDR3 spans 14 amino acids. Here the CDR3 DNA reads TGTGCCAGCAGCCTCCAAGGGGGTGGAGAGACCCAGTACTTC. Protein: CASSLQGGGETQYF.

The chain recombines TRBV6-6 with TRBJ1-2; TRBD1 might be the D (5 bases). CDR1 is MNHNY, CDR2 SVGAGI, per germline (reference sequence). This CDR3 has 13 amino acids. Trimming removed 6 bases at V and 4 bases at J, with 12 bases between. The CDR3 loop reads CASSPGIAYGYTF. For the CDR3, the DNA is TGTGCCAGCAGCCCAGGGATTGCCTATGGCTACACCTTC.

In this sample, this clonotype turned up a few times. The V call is TRBV7-2, the J call TRBJ2-7; D tentatively reads TRBD1 or TRBD2 (5 bases each). V was pared by 2 bases and J by 5 bases, with 16 bases between. CDR3 length: 15 residues. Per germline, CDR1 SGHTA and CDR2 FQGNSA. The CDR3 loop reads CASSLSRDPRDEQYF. CDR3 bases: TGTGCCAGCAGCTTAAGCCGGGACCCCCGGGACGAGCAGTACTTC. The full variable domain, with the rest looked up from reference TRBV7-2 and TRBJ2-7, is GAGVSQSPSNKVTEKGKDVELRCDPISGHTALYWYRQSLGQGLEFLIYFQGNSAPDKSGLPSDRFSAERTGGSVSTLTIQRTQQEDSAVYLCASSLSRDPRDEQYFGPGTRLTVT.

V is TRBV12-3 or TRBV12-4 and J is TRBJ2-1, with D hard to call. Trimming pared 5 bases from V and 9 bases from J, leaving 17 bases between. CDR3 size: 14 residues. In nucleotides, the CDR3 is TGTGCCAGCAGTCGTGGTCCCTACCCCCCTGAGCAGTTCTTC. Its protein is CASSRGPYPPEQFF.

V is TRBV27 and J is TRBJ2-2, with D perhaps TRBD2 (6 bases). The CDR3 runs 15 residues. Germline values: CDR1 MNHEY, CDR2 SMNVEV (reference sequence). Trimming took off 5 bases at V and 4 bases at J, with 14 bases between the two ends. The CDR3 here is CASSRSGDITGELFF. CDR3 DNA sequence: TGTGCCAGCAGTAGGTCGGGAGACATCACCGGGGAGCTGTTTTTT.

The sample holds a few counts of this clonotype. This sequence joins TRBV20-1 and TRBJ2-7; 12 bases are shared with TRBD2. Unmatched junction bases numbered 20, after V lost 1 base and J lost 4 bases. Germline lookup yields CDR1 DFQATT and CDR2 SNEGSKA (reference sequence). The CDR3 consists of 20 residues. CDR3: CSARVVGFPSGRASAYEQYF. Here the CDR3 DNA reads TGCAGTGCTAGAGTAGTCGGGTTTCCTAGCGGGAGGGCATCGGCTTACGAGCAGTACTTC.

This clonotype was counted between two and nine times. The chain joins TRBV11-1 to TRBJ2-1; weak D call: TRBD1 (5 bases). The V end was cut by 3 bases, the J end by 6 bases, with 12 bases between. CDR3 size: 14 residues. Germline-derived CDR1 and CDR2 are SGHAT and FQDESV (reference sequence). CDR3 DNA: TGTGCCAGCAGCTTGTCTCAGGGAATCAATGAGCAGTTCTTC. Translated, it gives CASSLSQGINEQFF. Complete variable domain (other parts from reference TRBV11-1 and TRBJ2-1): EAEVAQSPRYKITEKSQAVAFWCDPISGHATLYWYRQILGQGPELLVQFQDESVVDDSQLPKDRFSAERLKGVDSTLKIQPAELGDSAMYLCASSLSQGINEQFFGPGTRLTVL.